The rows below give T cell receptor beta chains drawn from one sample of a study of T cell responses to AZD1222 COVID-19 vaccine. Only in-frame clones appear in the TCRdb table, and some are missing; sequencing was by immunoSEQ multiplex PCR. The data contain some 140,000 clones, approximately 84% of them singletons. This sample comprised peripheral blood, obtained on day 0 of AZD1222 vaccination. Receptors originate from an adult in good health. The CDR3 runs from the conserved cysteine through the conserved F or W. D genes are given only for firm matches. Clone size is given for some rows only: seen once, a few or many times, or a class if the clone is expanded.

length: 14; D: NA; J: TRBJ2-5; V: TRBV30; size: once; DNA: TGTGCCTGGAGTGTACTAGGTGTGTTAGAGACCCAGTACTTC; CDR3: CAWSVLGVLETQYF
length: 16; D: TRBD1; J: TRBJ1-5; V: TRBV5-1; size: NA; DNA: TGCGCCAGCAGCCCGGGGACAGGGTATAGCAATCAGCCCCAGCATTTT; CDR3: CASSPGTGYSNQPQHF
length: 14; D: NA; J: TRBJ1-2; V: TRBV18; size: NA; DNA: TGTGCCAGCTCACCCCCAACAGCAGGGCCTGGCTACACCTTC; CDR3: CASSPPTAGPGYTF
length: 16; D: TRBD2; J: TRBJ2-1; V: TRBV2; size: NA; DNA: TGTGCCAGCAGTGACCCCTTTCAGCGGGGGGGCAATGAGCAGTTCTTC; CDR3: CASSDPFQRGGNEQFF
length: 14; D: NA; J: TRBJ1-1; V: TRBV19; size: NA; DNA: TGTGCCACAGCCCGAGATTTGGGAACCACTGAAGCTTTCTTT; CDR3: CATARDLGTTEAFF
length: 16; D: TRBD1; J: TRBJ2-1; V: TRBV5-1; size: NA; DNA: TGCGCCAGCAGCCCGACCACAGGGGGGATGAGCAATGAGCAGTTCTTC; CDR3: CASSPTTGGMSNEQFF
length: 11; D: NA; J: TRBJ1-4; V: TRBV20-1; size: NA; DNA: TGCAGTGCTATCGGAGAGGAAAAACTGTTTTTT; CDR3: CSAIGEEKLFF
length: 15; D: TRBD1; J: TRBJ1-2; V: TRBV19; size: NA; DNA: TGTGCCAGTAGTACCACTACAGGGGGCGCAAATGGCTACACCTTC; CDR3: CASSTTTGGANGYTF
length: 16; D: NA; J: TRBJ1-3; V: TRBV7-9; size: once; DNA: TGTGCCAGCAGCCCAATCAGGGTCAGCTCTGGAAACACCATATATTTT; CDR3: CASSPIRVSSGNTIYF
length: 18; D: NA; J: TRBJ1-5; V: TRBV30; size: NA; DNA: TGTGCCTGGAGTAAGGGGTTTCATCCCCAATATAGCAATCAGCCCCAGCATTTT; CDR3: CAWSKGFHPQYSNQPQHF
length: 12; D: NA; J: TRBJ1-1; V: TRBV29-1; size: NA; DNA: TGCAGCGTAGTACAGGGTAACACTGAAGCTTTCTTT; CDR3: CSVVQGNTEAFF
length: 16; D: NA; J: TRBJ1-5; V: TRBV21-1; size: NA; DNA: TGTGCCAGCAGCAAATTCTGGGGACTTAGCAATCAGCCCCAGCATTTT; CDR3: CASSKFWGLSNQPQHF
length: 17; D: NA; J: TRBJ1-2; V: TRBV13; size: NA; DNA: TGTGCCAGCAGCTTAGGCCCCACGGCCTCGGTGGGTGATGGCTACACCTTC; CDR3: CASSLGPTASVGDGYTF
length: 15; D: NA; J: TRBJ1-2; V: TRBV28; size: NA; DNA: TGTGCCAGCAGTTTCGGCGGTTCGATCGGCTATGGCTACACCTTC; CDR3: CASSFGGSIGYGYTF
length: 12; D: NA; J: TRBJ1-1; V: TRBV19; size: once; DNA: TGTGCCAGTAGTTCGCTTGACACTGAAGCTTTCTTT; CDR3: CASSSLDTEAFF
length: 16; D: NA; J: TRBJ1-4; V: TRBV5-1; size: NA; DNA: TGCGCCAGCAGCTTGGAAGCGGGGCACAACTTCGAAAAACTGTTTTTT; CDR3: CASSLEAGHNFEKLFF
length: 15; D: TRBD1; J: TRBJ2-5; V: TRBV6-6; size: NA; DNA: TGTGCCAGCAGTTCCGAGGGACAGCCCACAGGGACCCAGTACTTC; CDR3: CASSSEGQPTGTQYF
length: 13; D: NA; J: TRBJ1-2; V: TRBV19; size: NA; DNA: TGTGCCAGTACGGGGACGGCTAACTATGGCTACACCTTC; CDR3: CASTGTANYGYTF
length: 14; D: NA; J: TRBJ2-7; V: TRBV28; size: few; DNA: TGTGCCAGCAGCCGGGGCCAGCTTTCCTACGAGCAGTACTTC; CDR3: CASSRGQLSYEQYF
length: 16; D: NA; J: TRBJ1-2; V: TRBV28; size: NA; DNA: TGTGCCAGCAGTTTAAGGAGGGGGGGGCAAAACTATGGCTACACCTTC; CDR3: CASSLRRGGQNYGYTF
length: 14; D: NA; J: TRBJ1-1; V: TRBV28; size: NA; DNA: TGTGCCAGCAGTCCCCACGGGGGCAACACTGAAGCTTTCTTT; CDR3: CASSPHGGNTEAFF
length: 15; D: NA; J: TRBJ1-5; V: TRBV28; size: NA; DNA: TGTGCCAGCAGTCCCCGGGGAGGGGGCAATCAGCCCCAGCATTTT; CDR3: CASSPRGGGNQPQHF